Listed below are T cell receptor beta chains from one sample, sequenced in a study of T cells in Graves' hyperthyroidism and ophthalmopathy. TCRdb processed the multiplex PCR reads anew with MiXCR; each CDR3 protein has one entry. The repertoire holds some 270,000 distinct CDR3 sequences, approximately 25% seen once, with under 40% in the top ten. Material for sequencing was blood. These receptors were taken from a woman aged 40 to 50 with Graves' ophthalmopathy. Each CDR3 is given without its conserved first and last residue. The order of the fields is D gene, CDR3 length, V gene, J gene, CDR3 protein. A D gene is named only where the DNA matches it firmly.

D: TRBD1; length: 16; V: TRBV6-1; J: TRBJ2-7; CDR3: ASSDDPGQGIVYYEQY
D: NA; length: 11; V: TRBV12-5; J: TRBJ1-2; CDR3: ASGPTINYGYT
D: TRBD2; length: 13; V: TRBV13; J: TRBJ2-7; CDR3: ASSRRLAGGGEQY
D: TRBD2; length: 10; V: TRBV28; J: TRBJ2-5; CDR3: ASSGGQETQY
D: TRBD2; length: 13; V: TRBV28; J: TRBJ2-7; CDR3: ASRPTSGMSYEQY
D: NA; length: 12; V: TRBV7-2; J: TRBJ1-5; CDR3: ASSLRPSVQPQH
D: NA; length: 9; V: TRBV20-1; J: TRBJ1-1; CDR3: SAQGLAEAF
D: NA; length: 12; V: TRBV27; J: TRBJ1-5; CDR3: ASAGQGTLQPQH
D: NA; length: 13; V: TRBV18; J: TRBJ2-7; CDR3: ASSPPSAGSYEQY
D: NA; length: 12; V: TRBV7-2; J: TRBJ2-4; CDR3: ASSLINSRNIQY
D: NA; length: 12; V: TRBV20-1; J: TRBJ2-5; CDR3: SAGGGGPQETQY
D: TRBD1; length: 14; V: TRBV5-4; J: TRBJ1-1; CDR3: ASTRELQGIDTEAF
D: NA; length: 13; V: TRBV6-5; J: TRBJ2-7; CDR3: ASSRATGTGREQY
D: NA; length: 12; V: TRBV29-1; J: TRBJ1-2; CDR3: SVEGAEANYGYT
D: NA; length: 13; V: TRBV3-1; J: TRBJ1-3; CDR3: ASSHLTGFGNTIY
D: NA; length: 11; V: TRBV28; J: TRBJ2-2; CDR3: ASRSQGYGELF
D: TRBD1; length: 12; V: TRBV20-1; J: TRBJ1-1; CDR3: SAQGTARGTEAF
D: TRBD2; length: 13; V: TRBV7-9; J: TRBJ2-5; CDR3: ASSSHLAAQETQY
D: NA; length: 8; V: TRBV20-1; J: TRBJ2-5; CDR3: SPREETQY
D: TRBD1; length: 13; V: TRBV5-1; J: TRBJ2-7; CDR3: ASSSGGQGSYEQY
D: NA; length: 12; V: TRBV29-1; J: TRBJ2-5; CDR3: SVGNGGARETQY
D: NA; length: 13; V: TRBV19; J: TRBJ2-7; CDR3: ASSTLEGGEYEQY
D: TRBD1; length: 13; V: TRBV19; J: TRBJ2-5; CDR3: ASSPGTGTQETQY
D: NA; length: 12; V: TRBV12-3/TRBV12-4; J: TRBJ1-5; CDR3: ASSLSGPDQPQH
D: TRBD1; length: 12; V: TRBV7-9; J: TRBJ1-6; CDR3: ASSQDRGNLPLH
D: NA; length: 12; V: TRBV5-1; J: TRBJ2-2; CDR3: ASSLKVGAGELF
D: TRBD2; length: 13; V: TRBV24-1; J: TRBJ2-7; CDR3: ATSDRREPTYEQY
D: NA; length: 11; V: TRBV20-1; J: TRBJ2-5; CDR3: SARDQGGETQY
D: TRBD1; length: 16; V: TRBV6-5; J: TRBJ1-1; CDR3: ASSYPPPGQGGNTEAF
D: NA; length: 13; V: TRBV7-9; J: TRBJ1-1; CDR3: ASSGVLGENTEAF
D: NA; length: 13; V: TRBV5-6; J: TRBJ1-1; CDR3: VSSPLPGGNTEAF
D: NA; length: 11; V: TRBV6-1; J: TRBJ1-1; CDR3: ASSVDFEGSAF
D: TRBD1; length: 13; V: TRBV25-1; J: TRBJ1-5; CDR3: ASSWTGNLNQPQH
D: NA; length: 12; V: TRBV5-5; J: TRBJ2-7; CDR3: ASSSGTVTYEQY
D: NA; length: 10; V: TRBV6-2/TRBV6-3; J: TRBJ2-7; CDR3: ASREEGYEQY
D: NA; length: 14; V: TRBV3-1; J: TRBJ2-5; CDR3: ASSQEWGLGEETQY
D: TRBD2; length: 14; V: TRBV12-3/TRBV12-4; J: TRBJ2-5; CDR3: ASSSLTSGDQETQY
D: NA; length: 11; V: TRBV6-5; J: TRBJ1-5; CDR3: ASSTLRGQPQH
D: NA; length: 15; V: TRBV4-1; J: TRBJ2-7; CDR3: ASSQDSGEAIGYEQY
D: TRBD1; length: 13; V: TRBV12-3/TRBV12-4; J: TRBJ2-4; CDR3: ASSSGTGFKDIQY
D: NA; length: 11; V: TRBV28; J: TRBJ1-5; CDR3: ASSFAVNQPQH
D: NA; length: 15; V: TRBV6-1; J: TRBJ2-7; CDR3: ASSEGGGFIRGYEQY
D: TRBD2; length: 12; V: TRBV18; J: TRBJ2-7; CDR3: ASSAEAGVGEQY
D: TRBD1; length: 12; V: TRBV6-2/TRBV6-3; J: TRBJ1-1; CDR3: ASRDRGSNTEAF
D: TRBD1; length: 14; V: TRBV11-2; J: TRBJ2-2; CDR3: ASSTPRDSLTGELF
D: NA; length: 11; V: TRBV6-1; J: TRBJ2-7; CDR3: ASSAPPRNEQY
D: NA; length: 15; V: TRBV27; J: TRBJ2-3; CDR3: ASTQGTIGRAGNTQY
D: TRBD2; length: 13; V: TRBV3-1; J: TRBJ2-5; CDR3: ASSPGLAGGETQY
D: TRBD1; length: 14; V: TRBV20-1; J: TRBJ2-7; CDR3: SARDLLGTGGYEQY
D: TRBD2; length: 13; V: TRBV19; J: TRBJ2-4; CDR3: ASSPSGRVQNIQY
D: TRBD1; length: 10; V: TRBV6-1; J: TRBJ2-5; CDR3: ASRGTAETQY
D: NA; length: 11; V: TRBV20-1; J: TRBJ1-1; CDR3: SARRRGITEAF
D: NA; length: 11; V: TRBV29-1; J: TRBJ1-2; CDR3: SLTGPTSSGYT
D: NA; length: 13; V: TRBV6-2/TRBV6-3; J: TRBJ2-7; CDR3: ASSPRASGYGEQY
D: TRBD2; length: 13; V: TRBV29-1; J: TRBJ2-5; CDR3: SVVSAGSSAKTQY